This T cell receptor beta chain emerged from a study of OX40 agonist ivuxolimab in advanced cancers. Study-wide background: At doses from 0.01 to 10 mg/kg, patients were given intravenous ivuxolimab every 2 weeks. Regarding the study as a whole: A proportion of nonresponders additionally exhibited low normalized T-cell clonal expansion.

Sequencing was performed with immunoSEQ multiplex PCR; in TCRdb, only in-frame clones are kept and a portion is missing. The profile shows around 53,000 clones, 70% to 90% of them singletons. Patients were excluded for autoimmune disease history or systemic immunosuppression. Samples of blood were obtained at baseline, on cycle 4 day 1, and on cycle 7 day 1. The CDR3 sequence is 12 residues long. The germline V gene has CDR1 GTSNPN and CDR2 SVGIG (reference sequence). V was trimmed by 0 bases and J by 4 bases, leaving 6 bases between them. A remark on this clone: No antigen is known for it.

The gene calls are TRBV30 and TRBJ1-2; D not resolved. Sequenced here: CD4+ or CD8+ T cells sorted from blood, sampled in a trial of the OX40 agonist ivuxolimab. This TCR was sampled from an adult with an advanced solid tumor such as melanoma, head and neck, liver or kidney cancer. CDR3 loop: CAWSVTGYGYTF. The DNA for the CDR3 is TGTGCCTGGAGTGTAACGGGCTATGGCTACACCTTC.